The sequence of this T cell receptor beta chain was determined in a study of T cell clusters in autoimmune cytopenias. The CDR3 loop spans 14 amino acids. Germline V gives CDR1 MNHEY, CDR2 SMNVEV (reference sequence). Considering frequency, this clonotype is medium-sized. Its antigen is undetermined. One tube held mixed TRB-A and TRB-B primer pools for touch-down PCR. TCRdb re-analyzed the multiplex PCR reads; it lists each CDR3 protein once, without DNA. In all, the sample yields 3,000 to 4,000 distinct CDR3 sequences. TRB amplification used 250 ng of peripheral blood genomic DNA. Regarding the study as a whole: TRB repertoire shifts in secondary cytopenia and chronic lymphocytic leukemia mostly reflected lymphoma, not autoimmunity. Primary autoimmune cytopenia patients appeared to lack physiological T cell clusters present in healthy donors. No cluster-lack signature appeared between secondary cytopenia and chronic lymphocytic leukemia patients, apparently due to lymphoma masking.

This sequence was found in a human donor with an autoimmune cytopenia or autoimmune hepatitis (not recorded which). Sequenced input: peripheral blood. This chain uses TRBV27 with TRBJ2-3; the D gene TCRdb calls, TRBD1, cannot be checked with no DNA. The CDR3 is CASRDRGWADTQYF.